The 18 T cell receptor beta chains presented below share a single source sample, sequenced in a study of blood T cells in healthy people across ages. The use of a sample-barcoded 5' primer and a J-beta primer mix characterized a second PCR of roughly 6 to 11 cycles. One entry per CDR3 protein, called by TCRdb with MiXCR from the 5' RACE reads. The table lists around 1,000,000 distinct CDR3 sequences, around 27% of them singletons. These same data were also listed under a study on T cells of mothers and their children.

Input material: blood. The receptors were sampled from a girl aged 2 to 10 in good health.

This chain connects TRBV2 to TRBJ2-4; D may correspond to TRBD1 or TRBD2 (5 bases each). V was cut by 0 bases and J by 1 base, with 10 bases left in between. CDR1 is SNHLY, CDR2 FYNNEI, per germline. The CDR3 has 16 amino acids. The CDR3 reads CASSEARGDAKNIQYF. In DNA form, the CDR3 reads TGTGCCAGCAGTGAAGCTAGAGGGGATGCCAAAAACATTCAGTACTTC.

A few counts support this clonotype. The V call is TRBV20-1, the J call TRBJ1-1, with a possible D match to TRBD1 (5 bases). Trimming removed 5 bases at V and 10 bases at J, with 20 bases between. In germline, CDR1 is DFQATT, CDR2 SNEGSKA (reference sequence). The length of the CDR3 is 13 residues. The CDR3 reads CSAQRTGTVVAFF. The CDR3 DNA follows: TGCAGTGCTCAGAGAACTGGGACGGTAGTAGCTTTCTTT.

This clonotype was counted only a few times. The rearrangement links TRBV24-1 to TRBJ1-2; D gene uncertain. The germline gives CDR1 KGHDR, CDR2 SFDVKD. The CDR3 covers 14 residues. With 0 bases removed from V and 6 bases from J, the gap between germline ends came to 10 bases. CDR3 in amino acids: CATSDLDSGNGYTF. Written as DNA, the CDR3 is TGTGCCACCAGTGATTTGGATTCGGGCAATGGCTACACCTTC.

This chain connects TRBV20-1 to TRBJ2-1; 8 bases agree with TRBD1. CDR3 length equals 13 residues. Germline loops: CDR1 DFQATT, CDR2 SNEGSKA (reference sequence). V was clipped by 6 bases and J by 8 bases; unmatched bases: 9. CDR3 DNA: TGCAGTGCCCCCCGGACAGGGAGGCATGAGCAGTTCTTC. Amino acids: CSAPRTGRHEQFF.

This clonotype was seen a handful of times. V is TRBV4-1 and J is TRBJ2-3; D ambiguous. V was pared by 2 bases and J by 0 bases, with 12 bases between. Germline lookup yields CDR1 MGHRA and CDR2 YSYEKL. CDR3 length equals 16 residues. DNA of the CDR3: TGCGCCAGCAGCCAAACGCCCGTTCCTAGCACAGATACGCAGTATTTT. Amino acid sequence: CASSQTPVPSTDTQYF.

This clonotype was detected only a few times. The rearrangement links TRBV12-3 or TRBV12-4 to TRBJ1-1; weak D call: TRBD1 (5 bases). V dropped 7 bases and J dropped 11 bases, with 20 bases sitting between them. This CDR3 has 13 amino acids. CDR3 in amino acids: CASIPDSTGHAFF. The CDR3 DNA reads as TGTGCCAGCATACCTGATTCAACGGGGCACGCTTTCTTT.

This clonotype was counted only a few times. The chain links TRBV4-1 to TRBJ1-5; D unresolved. V lost 0 bases to trimming and J lost 6 bases, with 6 bases between them. Germline V gene sequence: CDR1 MGHRA, CDR2 YSYEKL. This CDR3 is built from 13 residues. CDR3 bases: TGCGCCAGCAGCCAAGATTTGGTTCAGCCCCAGCATTTT. Translation: CASSQDLVQPQHF.

This sequence joins TRBV7-9 and TRBJ2-1; no firm D call. This CDR3 region has 12 residues. Germline assignment: CDR1 SEHNR and CDR2 FQNEAQ (reference sequence). The germline V and J ends were trimmed by 5 bases and 9 bases, with 11 bases remaining between them. CDR3 amino acids: CASSPPLPEQFF. DNA for the CDR3: TGTGCCAGCAGCCCTCCGCTTCCTGAGCAGTTCTTC.

This clonotype occurred many times. A read error may produce the germline difference seen at one junction end. V gene TRBV9 combines with J gene TRBJ2-7; weak D call: TRBD1 (5 bases). The CDR3 contains 12 residues. Germline V gives CDR1 SGDLS, CDR2 YYNGEE. CDR3 region: CASSSTDYEQYF. The CDR3, as DNA: TGCGCCAGCAGCTCGACAGATTACGAGCAGTACTTC.

V gene TRBV7-9 combines with J gene TRBJ2-5; D is ambiguous. Germline CDR1 reads SEHNR; CDR2 reads FQNEAQ (reference sequence). Trimming removed 5 bases from V and 11 bases from J, with 15 bases in between. The CDR3 totals 12 residues. The CDR3 sequence: CASSRAGREQYF. The CDR3 DNA reads TGTGCCAGCAGCCGAGCAGGTCGAGAGCAGTACTTC. The full variable domain, its missing parts supplied by reference TRBV7-9 and TRBJ2-5, is DTGVSQNPRHKITKRGQNVTFRCDPISEHNRLYWYRQTLGQGPEFLTYFQNEAQLEKSRLLSDRFSAERPKGSFSTLEIQRTEQGDSAMYLCASSRAGREQYFGPGTRLLVL.

J is TRBJ2-2 and V is TRBV4-1; TRBD2 matches at 12 bases. This CDR3 is built from 17 residues. V shed 1 base and J 4 bases; nucleotides not matched to a gene: 4. Germline lookup yields CDR1 MGHRA and CDR2 YSYEKL. The CDR3 reads CASSQVPTSGGTGELFF. CDR3 bases: TGCGCCAGCAGCCAAGTACCGACTAGCGGGGGCACCGGGGAGCTGTTTTTT.

This clonotype was detected only a few times. The chain employs TRBV7-2 and TRBJ2-5; D possibly corresponds to TRBD1 (6 bases). V shed 0 bases and J shed 4 bases, with 12 bases lying between them. Germline V lookup: CDR1 SGHTA, CDR2 FQGNSA. The CDR3 runs 15 residues. The CDR3 here is CASSLARQVPETQYF. In nucleotides, the CDR3 is TGTGCCAGCAGCTTAGCGAGACAGGTTCCAGAGACCCAGTACTTC.

The V and J genes are TRBV5-6 and TRBJ1-2; the D gene is possibly TRBD1 (5 bases). V shed 0 bases and J shed 4 bases, with 16 bases lying between them. From germline, CDR1 is SGHDT and CDR2 YYEEEE. The CDR3 has 16 amino acids. CDR3 in DNA: TGTGCCAGCAGCTTGGATGAGGGGAGTTCTTTCTATGGCTACACCTTC. Translation: CASSLDEGSSFYGYTF.

The chain uses TRBV11-2 and TRBJ1-4; D is perhaps TRBD1 (6 bases). CDR1 SGHAT and CDR2 FQNNGV come from the germline V gene. V was pared by 5 bases and J by 8 bases, with 18 bases between. The CDR3 length is 15 residues. For the CDR3, the DNA is TGTGCCAGCAGCCGCGGAACAGGGTATGGGGAAAAACTGTTTTTT. Translating gives CASSRGTGYGEKLFF.

This clonotype has only a few counts. The V gene is TRBV18, the J gene TRBJ1-1; a possible D gene is TRBD1 (5 bases). Germline values: CDR1 KGHSH, CDR2 LQKENI. Trimming cost V 2 bases and J 4 bases, with 20 bases left between them. The CDR3 consists of 17 residues. The CDR3 nucleotides are TGTGCCAGCTCACCAGCCCCCCCGGGGGGAGGGAGCACTGAAGCTTTCTTT. Its translation: CASSPAPPGGGSTEAFF.

This clonotype was counted ten times or more. The rearrangement links TRBV27 to TRBJ2-2, with unresolved D. This CDR3 has 14 residues. V was clipped by 6 bases and J by 1 base, with 9 bases between them. Germline assignment: CDR1 MNHEY and CDR2 SMNVEV (reference sequence). The CDR3 DNA sequence: TGTGCCAGCAGCTTCAGAGGGAACACCGGGGAGCTGTTTTTT. This gives the protein CASSFRGNTGELFF.

The rearrangement uses TRBV15 and TRBJ2-7; TRBD1 matches 7 bases. Germline CDR1 and CDR2: LNHNV and YYDKDF (reference sequence). This CDR3 contains 15 residues. V shed 3 bases and J 2 bases; nucleotides not matched to a gene: 7. The CDR3 region has the DNA TGTGCCACCAGCAGGGCTGCCGGGACAGCCTACGAGCAGTACTTC. This codes for CATSRAAGTAYEQYF.

The chain employs TRBV12-3 or TRBV12-4 and TRBJ2-4; 7 nucleotides match TRBD2. Trimming removed 3 bases from V and 7 bases from J; junction bases left unmatched: 12. The CDR3 sequence is 16 residues long. The CDR3 sequence: CASSFSPGGTGNIQYF. The CDR3 coding sequence is TGTGCCAGCAGTTTCTCCCCCGGGGGGACGGGGAACATTCAGTACTTC.